This TCR beta chain originates from a study of breast tumors, draining lymph nodes, adjacent tissues. Notes on the study in general: Tumors had less TCR diversity than lymph nodes, more than nontumor tissue.

Germline CDR1 is SGHAT and CDR2 is FQNNGV. The CDR3 sequence is 16 residues long. Trimming shortened V by 5 bases and J by 3 bases, and 16 bases separated the two germline ends. To note about this clonotype: Its antigen is as yet unknown.

The lymph nodes were axillary draining lymph nodes from breast cancer patients. Via MiXCR, TCRdb re-called the multiplex PCR reads, giving one row per CDR3 protein. Altogether approximately 150,000 distinct CDR3 sequences are present, roughly a third being singletons, with the ten largest covering about 3.8%. The TCR originated in a female donor with breast cancer. Some clones in this sample may be carry-over from other donors' samples. The specimen sequenced was axillary lymph node tissue. This chain connects TRBV11-2 to TRBJ1-4; no clear D. CDR3 in DNA: TGTGCCAGCAGCCCTAACTCTAGAAATCCTAATGAAAAACTGTTTTTT. It translates to CASSPNSRNPNEKLFF.